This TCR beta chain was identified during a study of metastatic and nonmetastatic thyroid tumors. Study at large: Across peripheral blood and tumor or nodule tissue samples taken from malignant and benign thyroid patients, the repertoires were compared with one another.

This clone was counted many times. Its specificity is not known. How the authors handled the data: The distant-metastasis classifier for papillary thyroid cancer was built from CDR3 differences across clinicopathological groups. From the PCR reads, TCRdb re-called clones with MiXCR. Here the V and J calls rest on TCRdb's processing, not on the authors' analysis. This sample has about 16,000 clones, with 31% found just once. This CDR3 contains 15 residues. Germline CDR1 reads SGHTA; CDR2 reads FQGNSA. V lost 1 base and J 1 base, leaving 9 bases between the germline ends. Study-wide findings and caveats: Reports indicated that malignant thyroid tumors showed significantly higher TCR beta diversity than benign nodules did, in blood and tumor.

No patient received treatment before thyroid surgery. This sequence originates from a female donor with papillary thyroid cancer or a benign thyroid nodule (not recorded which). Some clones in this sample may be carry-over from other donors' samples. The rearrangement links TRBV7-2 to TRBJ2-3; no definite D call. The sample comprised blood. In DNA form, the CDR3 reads TGTGCCAGCAGCTTAGTTGGCGCGGGCACAGATACGCAGTATTTT. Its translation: CASSLVGAGTDTQYF.